This TCR beta chain derives from a study of T cell responses to AZD1222 COVID-19 vaccine. Assay used: immunoSEQ multiplex PCR; TCRdb lists only in-frame clones, some missing. The sample has tens of thousands of clones, roughly 82% seen once; the top ten hold under 6%. The receptor was derived from an adult in good health. The sequenced sample was peripheral blood, obtained on day 0 of AZD1222 vaccination.

CDR3 sequence (DNA): TGTGCCAGCAGTTTAATGGTGGATTCACCCCTCCACTTT. It encodes CASSLMVDSPLHF. The chain uses TRBV12-3 or TRBV12-4 and TRBJ1-6; D gene ambiguous. Trimming took off 2 bases at V and 8 bases at J, with 7 bases between the two ends. CDR3 length equals 13 residues.